This section outlines one T cell receptor beta chain sequence together with its context. As yet, its antigen is unknown. Since a much larger clone is just one base distant, this may be a read error. Germline lookup yields CDR1 SGHNT and CDR2 YYREEE (reference sequence). The CDR3 covers 11 residues. Multiplex touch-down PCR with TRB-A/B primers amplified rearranged V-D-J TRB sequences. TCRdb processed the multiplex PCR reads anew with MiXCR; each CDR3 protein has one entry. Here the sample spans about 9,700 distinct CDR3 sequences, 30% to 35% being singletons. The data stem from a study of T cell repertoires in aging, cancer and after chemotherapy. About the study: Clear clonal overlap appeared across healthy donor samples taken over several months to years.

The study's findings and limits: Compared with age-matched healthy donors, untreated hematological or solid cancer patients showed higher blood TCR clonality. Loss of evenness, beyond lost richness, contributed to age-related TCR diversity decline in cancer patients.

The template was genomic DNA from peripheral blood, not RNA. The chain couples TRBV5-4 to TRBJ2-3; D gene uncertain. The TCR was taken from a human donor in good health. The sequenced material came from blood. The chain's CDR3 is CAGSQADTQYF. CDR3 nucleotide sequence: TGTGCCGGCAGCCAGGCAGATACGCAGTATTTT.